Listed here are 31 T cell receptor beta chains from one sample, sequenced in a study of blood T cell repertoires in COVID-19. Sequencing was performed with immunoSEQ multiplex PCR; in TCRdb, only in-frame clones are kept and a portion is missing. Found here are some 73,000 clones, 65% to 90% of them singletons; the top ten hold over 6%. The specimen sequenced was peripheral blood. Source of these receptors: an older man with COVID-19, enrolled during active disease.

This sequence joins TRBV5-4 and TRBJ2-1; 8 bases fit TRBD2. J was trimmed by 5 bases and V by 4 bases; bases with no gene match: 8. CDR1 and CDR2 (germline): SGHNT, YYREEE (reference sequence). The CDR3 is 15 amino acids. In DNA form, the CDR3 reads TGTGCCAGCAGCCTCGGGGGGGGTGATCACAATGAGCAGTTCTTC. Translation: CASSLGGGDHNEQFF.

In DNA form, the CDR3 reads TGTGCCAGCAGTTACCTTGATTCACCCCTCCACTTT. As protein: CASSYLDSPLHF. This chain uses TRBV6-6 with TRBJ1-6; D is uncertain. CDR1 MNHNY and CDR2 SVGAGI come from the germline V gene (reference sequence). The CDR3 extends over 12 amino acids. Trimming stripped 2 bases from V and 8 bases from J, with 4 bases between.

V and J are TRBV12-5 and TRBJ2-1, with 8 bases lining up with TRBD1. Germline trimming cut 6 bases from V and 1 base from J; bases unmatched to any gene: 5. Germline V CDR1 and CDR2: LGHNT, FRNRAP. The CDR3 is 15 residues long. The CDR3 nucleotides read TGTGCTAGTGGAAAAAACAGGGGGTCCTACAATGAGCAGTTCTTC. This encodes CASGKNRGSYNEQFF.

The chain joins TRBV6-1 to TRBJ2-3; 9 bases match TRBD2. The junction had 12 bases not matched to a gene; V was cut back by 8 bases and J by 6 bases. This CDR3 has 15 residues. Germline V lookup: CDR1 MNHNS, CDR2 SASEGT. CDR3 sequence (DNA): TGTGCCAGCGGTGGAGCGGGGGGTTCATCTGATACGCAGTATTTT. Its protein is CASGGAGGSSDTQYF.

The chain employs TRBV20-1 and TRBJ1-2; a weak D match, TRBD1 (5 bases). The V gene's germline CDR1 is DFQATT and CDR2 SNEGSKA (reference sequence). The CDR3 covers 11 residues. V lost 5 bases and J lost 4, with 8 bases in between. CDR3 nucleotide sequence: TGCAGTGCTCCGGACATCTATGGCTACACCTTC. It specifies CSAPDIYGYTF.

The chain combines TRBV7-8 with TRBJ1-2; TRBD1 matches 8 bases. The length of the CDR3 is 17 residues. Germline V gene lookup returns CDR1 SGHVS and CDR2 FQNEAQ. V shed 1 base and J 4 bases; nucleotides not matched to a gene: 11. CDR3 sequence: CASSLGALGQGGYGYTF. CDR3 in DNA: TGTGCCAGCAGCTTAGGGGCCCTAGGACAGGGAGGCTATGGCTACACCTTC.

This sequence joins TRBV9 and TRBJ2-5, with 14 bases identical to TRBD2. The CDR3 runs 17 residues. In germline, CDR1 is SGDLS, CDR2 YYNGEE. Losses at the gene ends were 0 bases for V and 5 bases for J; bases not matched to a gene: 6. The chain's CDR3 is CASSVGLAGGPSETQYF. CDR3 DNA sequence: TGTGCCAGCAGCGTAGGACTAGCGGGGGGGCCCTCGGAGACCCAGTACTTC.

This clone was counted between two and nine times. The chain joins TRBV19 to TRBJ1-4; maybe TRBD1 (5 bases). The CDR3 runs 15 residues. The V gene lost 7 bases and the J gene lost 0 bases, with 12 bases spanning the gap. Germline V gene data show CDR1 as LNHDA and CDR2 as SQIVND (reference sequence). The CDR3 is CASKEGLATNEKLFF. CDR3 DNA sequence: TGTGCCAGTAAGGAGGGACTTGCAACTAATGAAAAACTGTTTTTT.

Only one count was recorded for this clone. This chain uses TRBV7-2 with TRBJ2-7; 12 positions agree with TRBD2. The CDR3 is 15 amino acids. Trimming took 4 bases from V and 2 from J; bases not matched to a gene: 3. The germline gives CDR1 SGHTA, CDR2 FQGNSA. DNA for the CDR3: TGTGCCAGCAGCTGGGGGACTAGCGGGCCCTACGAGCAGTACTTC. This encodes CASSWGTSGPYEQYF.

The chain links TRBV4-1 to TRBJ1-3, with D uncertain. CDR1 and CDR2 (germline): MGHRA, YSYEKL. V lost 1 base and J 4 bases, leaving 8 bases between the germline ends. This CDR3 is built from 14 residues. For the CDR3, the DNA is TGCGCCAGCAGCCAAGTAGGAGGAGGAAACACCATATATTTT. Translation gives CASSQVGGGNTIYF.

The chain joins TRBV7-9 to TRBJ1-2, with TRBD1 matching over 7 bases. Germline trimming cut 10 bases from V and 9 bases from J; bases unmatched to any gene: 14. The CDR3 runs 13 residues. Germline CDR1 SEHNR, CDR2 FQNEAQ (reference sequence). The CDR3 sequence is CAIISGTVPRYTF. CDR3 DNA: TGTGCCATCATATCCGGGACAGTCCCCCGCTACACCTTC.

The gene calls are TRBV7-2 and TRBJ2-5; 10 positions agree with TRBD2. The CDR3 has 19 amino acids. Germline assignment: CDR1 SGHTA and CDR2 FQGNSA. The V and J ends lost 0 bases and 3 bases, in that order; junction bases with no gene match: 13. CDR3 protein: CASSLAGGTSAVSKETQYF. CDR3 coding DNA: TGTGCCAGCAGCTTAGCCGGTGGGACTAGCGCTGTGTCCAAAGAGACCCAGTACTTC.

The V call is TRBV11-3, the J call TRBJ2-3, with 9 nucleotides matching TRBD2. V shed 8 bases and J 5 bases; nucleotides not matched to a gene: 8. Germline CDR1 reads SGHNT; CDR2 reads YENEEA. The CDR3 totals 14 residues. The CDR3 nucleotides read TGTGCCAGCTCGTGGCGGGGGGGCGGAGATACGCAGTATTTT. Its protein is CASSWRGGGDTQYF. The full variable domain, completed using reference TRBV11-3 and TRBJ2-3, is EAGVVQSPRYKIIEKKQPVAFWCNPISGHNTLYWYLQNLGQGPELLIRYENEEAVDDSQLPKDRFSAERLKGVDSTLKIQPAELGDSAVYLCASSWRGGGDTQYFGPGTRLTVL.

The V gene is TRBV5-6, the J gene TRBJ1-1; the D gene is possibly TRBD1 (6 bases). The germline V gene has CDR1 SGHDT and CDR2 YYEEEE. This CDR3 has 15 residues. V was trimmed by 0 bases and J by 0 bases, leaving 9 bases between them. CDR3 sequence (DNA): TGTGCCAGCAGCTTGGTCCCAGGGGTGAACACTGAAGCTTTCTTT. Translation: CASSLVPGVNTEAFF.

The V and J genes are TRBV2 and TRBJ1-5; TRBD1 is a possible D gene (6 bases). The CDR3 totals 13 residues. Per germline, CDR1 SNHLY and CDR2 FYNNEI. With 7 bases removed from V and 5 bases from J, the gap between germline ends came to 12 bases. CDR3 DNA: TGTGCCAGCACCAGGGGCGAGGATCAGCCCCAGCATTTT. Protein: CASTRGEDQPQHF.

The CDR3 protein is CASSTGRWEYQPQHF. The CDR3 DNA sequence: TGCGCCAGCAGTACAGGGAGATGGGAGTATCAGCCCCAGCATTTT. The chain carries TRBV10-2 and TRBJ1-5, with D perhaps matching TRBD1 (6 bases). Between the trimmed V and J ends, which lost 5 bases and 5 bases, there was a span of 16 bases. This CDR3 comprises 15 residues. Looked up from germline, CDR1 is WSHSY and CDR2 is SAAADI.

This rearrangement joins TRBV6-5 to TRBJ2-7; weak D call: TRBD2 (6 bases). The CDR3 is 12 residues long. V gave up 7 bases and J gave up 6 bases, with 13 bases separating them. Germline CDR1 is MNHEY and CDR2 is SVGAGI. CDR3 DNA sequence: TGTGCCAGCAAAACAGTCGGGGGCGAGCAGTACTTC. The encoded protein is CASKTVGGEQYF.

This rearrangement joins TRBV27 to TRBJ1-6; D remains unclear. This CDR3 has 18 residues. The germline V and J ends were trimmed by 1 base and 0 bases, with 13 bases remaining between them. Germline lookup yields CDR1 MNHEY and CDR2 SMNVEV (reference sequence). In DNA, the CDR3 is TGTGCCAGCAGTTTATTGTCCGCGGGGAGCTCCTATAATTCACCCCTCCACTTT. Its protein product is CASSLLSAGSSYNSPLHF.

This chain joins TRBV12-3 or TRBV12-4 and TRBJ2-3, with 8 bases that match TRBD2. There are 13 residues in the CDR3. Trimming at V came to 8 bases and at J to 5 bases, leaving 6 bases not matched to a gene. The CDR3 nucleotides are TGTGCCAGCCGGACTAGCTCCCAAGATACGCAGTATTTT. Amino acids: CASRTSSQDTQYF.

The V gene is TRBV11-3, the J gene TRBJ1-1, with unresolved D. CDR3 size: 13 residues. Per the germline V gene, CDR1 is SGHNT and CDR2 is YENEEA. V was cut by 0 bases and J by 7 bases, with 9 bases left in between. In DNA, the CDR3 is TGTGCCAGCAGCTTAGATGTTACCGGTGAAGCTTTCTTT. Translating it yields CASSLDVTGEAFF.

The genes are TRBV29-1 and TRBJ1-2, with 7 bases that match TRBD1. From germline, CDR1 is SQVTM and CDR2 ANQGSEA. J lost 6 bases, V lost 4 bases, and 5 bases had no gene match. The CDR3 is made up of 12 amino acids. The CDR3 sequence is CSVGGTVDGYTF. CDR3 bases: TGCAGCGTTGGGGGGACAGTCGATGGCTACACCTTC.

The rearrangement joins TRBV10-1 to TRBJ1-6; TRBD1 aligns across 7 bases. V lost 6 bases to trimming and J lost 7 bases; unmatched junction nucleotides: 6. This CDR3 region has 14 residues. Germline CDR1 reads WNHNN; CDR2 reads SYGVQD (reference sequence). The CDR3 reads CASRRTGKNSPLHF. CDR3 nucleotide sequence: TGCGCCAGCAGGAGGACAGGAAAAAATTCACCCCTCCACTTT.

The chain employs TRBV7-8 and TRBJ1-2; D may be TRBD1 (5 bases). Germline lookup yields CDR1 SGHVS and CDR2 FQNEAQ. The CDR3 has 15 amino acids. V was shortened by 2 bases and J by 8 bases, with 18 bases between the two germline ends. The CDR3 DNA reads as TGTGCCAGCAGCTTACGGTTGCCGGGACTCGAAGGCTACACCTTC. Translation: CASSLRLPGLEGYTF.

This chain uses TRBV5-5 with TRBJ1-5; D gene ambiguous. V lost 1 base and J lost 3, with 17 bases in between. Germline V gives CDR1 SGHKS, CDR2 YYEKEE (reference sequence). The length of the CDR3 is 17 residues. The CDR3 DNA is TGTGCCAGCAGCTTGAAGCTTTCATCATTAGACAATCAGCCCCAGCATTTT. Its translation is CASSLKLSSLDNQPQHF. The complete variable domain, with remaining parts taken from reference TRBV5-5 and TRBJ1-5, reads DAGVTQSPTHLIKTRGQQVTLRCSPISGHKSVSWYQQVLGQGPQFIFQYYEKEERGRGNFPDRFSARQFPNYSSELNVNALLLGDSALYLCASSLKLSSLDNQPQHFGDGTRLSIL.

The chain links TRBV10-1 to TRBJ2-3; possible D gene TRBD2, 5 bases. Germline V lookup: CDR1 WNHNN, CDR2 SYGVQD (reference sequence). Between the trimmed V and J ends, which lost 0 bases and 4 bases, there was a span of 14 bases. The CDR3 extends over 16 amino acids. The CDR3 sequence is CASSESRASMADTQYF. CDR3 DNA: TGCGCCAGCAGTGAGTCGAGGGCTAGCATGGCAGATACGCAGTATTTT.

This chain joins TRBV7-3 and TRBJ2-1; 10 bases line up with TRBD2. The CDR3 runs to 14 residues. The germline gives CDR1 SGHTA, CDR2 FQGTGA. V gave up 4 bases and J gave up 6 bases; unmatched junction bases: 3. The CDR3 nucleotides are TGTGCCAGCAGCTCTCTAGCGGGGGTCAATGAGCAGTTCTTC. Its protein product is CASSSLAGVNEQFF.

This chain connects TRBV10-2 to TRBJ2-5; tentatively, D is TRBD1 (6 bases). Germline CDR1 and CDR2: WSHSY and SAAADI. Trimming left V 5 bases short and J 4 bases short, with 11 bases between. The CDR3 extends over 13 amino acids. The chain's CDR3 is CASSQGSRETQYF. In nucleotides, the CDR3 is TGCGCCAGCAGTCAGGGGTCCCGAGAGACCCAGTACTTC.

This clone occurred once. The chain links TRBV7-3 to TRBJ2-1; TRBD2 might be the D (5 bases). Deletions cut 3 bases from V and 7 bases from J, with 10 bases between. This CDR3 has 13 residues. The germline gives CDR1 SGHTA, CDR2 FQGTGA. The chain's CDR3 is CASSLERENEQFF. The CDR3 DNA is TGTGCCAGCAGCTTGGAAAGGGAGAATGAGCAGTTCTTC.

The chain carries TRBV11-2 and TRBJ2-7, with D perhaps TRBD2 (5 bases). The CDR3 is 14 residues long. Germline values: CDR1 SGHAT, CDR2 FQNNGV. V shed 5 bases and J shed 4 bases, with 15 bases lying between them. This CDR3 reads CASSPPGSLYEQYF. The CDR3 region has the DNA TGTGCCAGCAGCCCCCCGGGATCTTTATACGAGCAGTACTTC.

The chain recombines TRBV6-5 with TRBJ1-1, with D tentatively TRBD1 (6 bases). Trimming pared 6 bases from V and 3 bases from J, leaving 11 bases between. CDR3 length: 13 amino acids. CDR1 and CDR2 (germline): MNHEY, SVGAGI. In DNA, the CDR3 is TGTGCCAGCAGCATAGGGGGGGACACTGAAGCTTTCTTT. It translates to CASSIGGDTEAFF.

The chain combines TRBV19 with TRBJ1-2, with TRBD1 matching over 7 bases. With 6 bases clipped from V and 2 bases from J, the junction kept 15 bases outside the gene matches. The CDR3 consists of 17 residues. Looked up from germline, CDR1 is LNHDA and CDR2 is SQIVND (reference sequence). CDR3 residues: CASRGINRQGENYGYTF. The CDR3 DNA sequence: TGTGCCAGTAGAGGGATTAACCGACAGGGCGAGAACTATGGCTACACCTTC.